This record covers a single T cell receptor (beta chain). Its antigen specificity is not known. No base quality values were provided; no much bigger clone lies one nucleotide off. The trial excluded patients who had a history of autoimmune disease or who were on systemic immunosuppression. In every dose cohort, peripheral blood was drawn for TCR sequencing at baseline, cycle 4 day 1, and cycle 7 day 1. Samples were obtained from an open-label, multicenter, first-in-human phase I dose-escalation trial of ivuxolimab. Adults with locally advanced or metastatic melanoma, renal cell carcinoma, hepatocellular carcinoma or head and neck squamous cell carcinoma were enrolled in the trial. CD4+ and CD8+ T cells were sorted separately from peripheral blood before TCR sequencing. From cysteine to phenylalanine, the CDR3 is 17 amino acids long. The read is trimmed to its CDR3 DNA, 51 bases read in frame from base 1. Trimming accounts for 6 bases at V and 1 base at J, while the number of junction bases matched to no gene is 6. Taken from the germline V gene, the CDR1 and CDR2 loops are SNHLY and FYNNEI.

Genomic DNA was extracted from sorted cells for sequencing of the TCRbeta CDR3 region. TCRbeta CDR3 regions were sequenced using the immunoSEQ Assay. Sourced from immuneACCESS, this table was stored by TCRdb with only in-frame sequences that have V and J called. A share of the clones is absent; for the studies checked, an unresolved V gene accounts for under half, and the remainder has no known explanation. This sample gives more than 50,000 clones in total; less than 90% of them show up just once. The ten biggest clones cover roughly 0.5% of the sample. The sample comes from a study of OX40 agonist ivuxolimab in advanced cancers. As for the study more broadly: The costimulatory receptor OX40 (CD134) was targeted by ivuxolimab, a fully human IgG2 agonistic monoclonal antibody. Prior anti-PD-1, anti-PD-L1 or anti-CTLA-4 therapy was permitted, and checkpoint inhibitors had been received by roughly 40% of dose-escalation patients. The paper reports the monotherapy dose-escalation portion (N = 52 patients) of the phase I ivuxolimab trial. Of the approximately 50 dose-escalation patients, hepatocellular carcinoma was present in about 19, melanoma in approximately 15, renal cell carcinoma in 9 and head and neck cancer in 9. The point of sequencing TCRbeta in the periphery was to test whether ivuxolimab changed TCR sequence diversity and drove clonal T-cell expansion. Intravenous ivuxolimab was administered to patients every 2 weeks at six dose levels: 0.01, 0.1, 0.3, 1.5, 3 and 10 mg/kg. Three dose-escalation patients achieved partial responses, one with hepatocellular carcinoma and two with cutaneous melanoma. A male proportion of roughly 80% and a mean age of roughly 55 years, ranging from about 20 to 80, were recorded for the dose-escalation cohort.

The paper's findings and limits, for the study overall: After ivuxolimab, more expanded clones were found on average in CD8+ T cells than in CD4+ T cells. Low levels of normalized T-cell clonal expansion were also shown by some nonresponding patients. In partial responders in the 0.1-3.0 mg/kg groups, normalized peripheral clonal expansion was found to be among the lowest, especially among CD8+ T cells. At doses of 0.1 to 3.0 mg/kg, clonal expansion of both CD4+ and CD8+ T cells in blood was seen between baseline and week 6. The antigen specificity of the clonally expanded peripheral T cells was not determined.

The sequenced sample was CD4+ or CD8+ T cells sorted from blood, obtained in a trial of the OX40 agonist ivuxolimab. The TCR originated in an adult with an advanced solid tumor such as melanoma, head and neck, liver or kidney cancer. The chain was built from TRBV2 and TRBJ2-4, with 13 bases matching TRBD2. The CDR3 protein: CASRLAGGLPAKNIQYF. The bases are TGTGCCAGCAGACTAGCGGGGGGGCTACCCGCCAAAAACATTCAGTACTTC.